These T cell receptor beta chains were read from a single sample in a study of blood T cell repertoires in COVID-19. The assay was immunoSEQ multiplex PCR, and TCRdb's table has in-frame clones only and misses some. The sample consists of roughly 140,000 clones, around four fifths of them appearing once. The material sequenced was peripheral blood. Every receptor here comes from a man in his 70s with acute or convalescent COVID-19. Each CDR3 is given with its conserved first and last residue. D genes are given only for firm matches. Clone size is stated in some rows and not others, as once, few, many or a class when expanded.

TRBJ2-6,NA,NA,TRBV6-2/TRBV6-3,CASSYPSRGSGANVLTF,TGTGCCAGCAGTTACCCTTCAAGGGGCTCTGGGGCCAACGTCCTGACTTTC
TRBJ2-2,NA,TRBD1,TRBV3-1/TRBV3-2,CASSQGQGANGELFF,TGTGCCAGCAGCCAAGGACAGGGGGCGAACGGGGAGCTGTTTTTT
TRBJ1-6,once,NA,TRBV7-2,CASSFSTGNSPLHF,TGTGCCAGCAGCTTCTCGACAGGAAATTCACCCCTCCACTTT
TRBJ2-6,NA,NA,TRBV4-2,CASSHTPTGNDSGANVLTF,TGTGCCAGCAGCCACACCCCGACAGGTAATGACTCCGGGGCCAACGTCCTGACTTTC
TRBJ2-2,NA,NA,TRBV29-1,CSVASWSTGFTGELFF,TGCAGCGTTGCGTCATGGTCCACTGGTTTTACCGGGGAGCTGTTTTTT
TRBJ2-3,NA,TRBD1,TRBV5-1,CASTVTGGGSPDTQYF,TGCGCCAGCACAGTGACAGGGGGCGGGTCCCCAGATACGCAGTATTTT
TRBJ2-2,NA,NA,TRBV18,CASSPLTGQTNTGELFF,TGTGCCAGCTCACCACTTACAGGACAGACGAACACCGGGGAGCTGTTTTTT
TRBJ1-2,NA,NA,TRBV10-1,CASVQGAILYGYTF,TGCGCCAGCGTGCAAGGGGCGATTCTCTATGGCTACACCTTC
TRBJ2-1,NA,TRBD2,TRBV29-1,CSVGTSGSRNEQFF,TGCAGCGTTGGGACTAGCGGGAGTCGGAATGAGCAGTTCTTC
TRBJ1-1,NA,NA,TRBV7-2,CASRGGLGGNTEAFF,TGTGCCAGTAGGGGAGGCCTGGGGGGAAACACTGAAGCTTTCTTT
TRBJ2-7,NA,TRBD2,TRBV5-1,CASSLEAGGDEQYF,TGCGCCAGCAGCTTGGAAGCGGGAGGGGATGAGCAGTACTTC